A selection of T cell receptor beta chains follows, all from one sample in a study of blood T cell repertoires in COVID-19. Method: immunoSEQ multiplex PCR; TCRdb's copy keeps in-frame clones and lacks some. This sample has more than 95,000 clones, with about 85% found just once. The specimen was peripheral blood. These receptor sequences come from a man older than 75 with active or convalescent COVID-19. Each CDR3 is given with its conserved first and last residue. The D gene is left open where the match is weak. Clone size is shown for a subset of rows, as once, few, many or a class of expanded clone.

TRBJ2-1	.	TRBV27	.	CASSSVRDTYNEQFF	TGTGCCAGCAGTTCCGTCCGGGACACTTACAATGAGCAGTTCTTC
TRBJ2-3	.	TRBV19	.	CASRRAPSTDTQYF	TGTGCCAGTAGGAGGGCACCAAGCACAGATACGCAGTATTTT
TRBJ2-3	.	TRBV9	.	CASSVVASTDTQYF	TGTGCCAGCAGCGTAGTAGCAAGCACAGATACGCAGTATTTT
TRBJ2-1	.	TRBV15	.	CATTRDLASGHNEQFF	TGTGCCACCACCCGAGATCTGGCAAGCGGTCACAATGAGCAGTTCTTC
TRBJ2-7	TRBD1	TRBV19	.	CASSFGQGAREQYF	TGTGCCAGTAGTTTCGGACAGGGGGCAAGAGAGCAGTACTTC
TRBJ1-6	.	TRBV15	.	CATSWAGELLHF	TGTGCCACCAGTTGGGCGGGGGAACTCCTCCACTTT
TRBJ2-3	TRBD1	TRBV5-1	.	CASTSGTGWLDTQYF	TGCGCCAGCACCTCCGGGACAGGGTGGTTAGATACGCAGTATTTT
TRBJ1-6	.	TRBV27	.	CASSFRDNNSPLHF	TGTGCCAGCAGTTTCCGGGATAATAATTCACCCCTCCACTTT
TRBJ2-7	TRBD2	TRBV3-1/TRBV3-2	.	CASSQPRTSGASEQYF	TGTGCCAGCAGCCAACCCAGGACTAGCGGGGCAAGCGAGCAGTACTTC
TRBJ1-2	.	TRBV6-2/TRBV6-3	many	CASSYSMVTGLFYGYTF	TGTGCCAGCAGTTACTCGATGGTAACAGGGTTGTTCTATGGCTACACCTTC
TRBJ1-2	.	TRBV27	.	CASSDGSYGYTF	TGTGCCAGCTCCGACGGGAGCTATGGCTACACCTTC
TRBJ1-2	.	TRBV28	.	CASSTLSGDLKYGYTF	TGTGCCAGCAGTACATTGTCGGGAGACTTAAAGTATGGCTACACCTTC
TRBJ1-2	.	TRBV9	.	CASSTPGSNYGYTF	TGTGCCAGCAGCACCCCCGGGTCAAACTATGGCTACACCTTC
TRBJ2-7	.	TRBV7-2	.	CASSPGVFYEQYF	TGTGCCAGCAGCCCTGGAGTTTTCTACGAGCAGTACTTC
TRBJ1-6	.	TRBV28	.	CASSFGSGIGYNSPLHF	TGTGCCAGCAGTTTTGGTTCGGGGATTGGCTATAATTCACCCCTCCACTTT
TRBJ2-6	.	TRBV5-1	.	CASSIRAGSGANVLTF	TGCGCCAGCAGCATCCGAGCCGGCTCTGGGGCCAACGTCCTGACTTTC
TRBJ2-2	.	TRBV24-1	once	CATSDLTTATGELFF	TGTGCCACCAGTGACCTGACTACAGCTACCGGGGAGCTGTTTTTT
TRBJ2-7	.	TRBV7-9	.	CASSFTGTPSYEQYF	TGTGCCAGCAGCTTCACCGGGACACCTTCCTACGAGCAGTACTTC
TRBJ1-6	.	TRBV20-1	.	CSASPRPGSPLHF	TGCAGTGCTAGTCCCAGGCCGGGGTCACCCCTCCACTTT
TRBJ2-5	TRBD2	TRBV19	.	CASSIIAGGAPETQYF	TGTGCCAGTAGTATTATAGCGGGGGGGGCCCCGGAGACCCAGTACTTC
TRBJ2-7	.	TRBV28	.	CASSFSSYEQYF	TGTGCCAGCAGTTTCTCTTCTTACGAGCAGTACTTC
TRBJ1-1	.	TRBV30	.	CAWDEAGNTEAFF	TGTGCCTGGGACGAAGCAGGGAACACTGAAGCTTTCTTT
TRBJ1-1	.	TRBV6-5	once	CASKYSLSNTEAFF	TGTGCCAGCAAGTACAGCCTTTCGAACACTGAAGCTTTCTTT
TRBJ1-4	.	TRBV7-9	.	CASSQGYSGITNEKLFF	TGTGCCAGCAGCCAGGGGTACTCAGGGATTACTAATGAAAAACTGTTTTTT
TRBJ2-3	TRBD1	TRBV5-1	.	CASSTGTGGRDTQYF	TGCGCCAGCAGCACCGGGACAGGAGGCCGGGATACGCAGTATTTT
TRBJ2-5	.	TRBV30	.	CAWRGRQLLRETQYF	TGTGCCTGGAGGGGAAGACAGCTTCTTAGGGAGACCCAGTACTTC
TRBJ2-6	.	TRBV5-1	.	CASSFTGSGANVLTF	TGCGCCAGCAGCTTCACTGGCTCTGGGGCCAACGTCCTGACTTTC
TRBJ2-6	.	TRBV6-2/TRBV6-3	.	CASSRLPPHRYSAGSGANVLTF	TGTGCCAGCAGCCGGTTACCTCCCCACCGTTACTCGGCAGGCTCTGGGGCCAACGTCCTGACTTTC
TRBJ1-6	TRBD1	TRBV19	.	CASSMGRGERNSPLHF	TGTGCCAGTAGTATGGGCAGGGGGGAGAGAAATTCACCCCTCCACTTT
TRBJ1-1	TRBD1	TRBV28	.	CASTTPGQTLAFF	TGTGCCAGCACCACTCCGGGACAGACTTTAGCTTTCTTT
TRBJ1-1	TRBD1	TRBV4-1	.	CASSQPGQGGAFF	TGCGCCAGCAGCCAACCAGGACAGGGAGGGGCTTTCTTT
TRBJ2-1	.	TRBV4-3	.	CASSPELLVRGNEQFF	TGCGCCAGCAGCCCCGAATTGTTGGTTCGCGGCAATGAGCAGTTCTTC
TRBJ1-2	TRBD1	TRBV24-1	.	CATGTGGDYGYTF	TGTGCCACGGGGACAGGGGGCGACTATGGCTACACCTTC
TRBJ1-5	.	TRBV19	.	CASSGQHNQPQHF	TGTGCCAGTAGTGGGCAGCACAATCAGCCCCAGCATTTT
TRBJ2-1	.	TRBV7-3	.	CASSFMGEGRNEQFF	TGTGCCAGCAGCTTTATGGGTGAAGGGAGGAATGAGCAGTTCTTC
TRBJ2-2	.	TRBV9	.	CASRRDGDTGELFF	TGTGCCAGCAGGCGGGACGGGGACACCGGGGAGCTGTTTTTT
TRBJ2-1	TRBD2	TRBV9	.	CASSVEASGRQFF	TGTGCCAGCAGCGTAGAGGCTAGCGGACGGCAGTTCTTC
TRBJ2-7	TRBD1	TRBV18	.	CASSPRPGQGVGEQYF	TGTGCCAGCTCACCACGGCCGGGACAGGGGGTGGGAGAGCAGTACTTC
TRBJ1-4	TRBD1	TRBV19	.	CASRGTGVGRNEKLFF	TGTGCAAGTAGAGGGACAGGGGTGGGGAGGAATGAAAAACTGTTTTTT
TRBJ1-4	.	TRBV28	.	CASIHNEKLFF	TGTGCCAGCATCCATAATGAAAAACTGTTTTTT
TRBJ1-1	.	TRBV7-2	.	CASSSPGRQVEAFF	TGTGCCAGCAGCTCTCCAGGGAGGCAAGTTGAAGCTTTCTTT
TRBJ2-4	TRBD1	TRBV5-1	.	CASSTGQGSKNIQYF	TGCGCCAGCAGCACTGGACAGGGGAGCAAAAACATTCAGTACTTC
TRBJ2-7	TRBD2	TRBV27	few	CASSLSPPGLAGESYEQYF	TGTGCCAGCAGTTTATCGCCCCCAGGGCTAGCGGGAGAATCTTACGAGCAGTACTTC
TRBJ2-7	TRBD1	TRBV9	.	CASSLRTGGGEQYF	TGTGCCAGCAGCCTCCGGACAGGGGGCGGCGAGCAGTACTTC
TRBJ2-2	TRBD2	TRBV5-4	once	CASRAGTSGMDGELFF	TGTGCCAGCAGGGCCGGGACTAGCGGGATGGACGGGGAGCTGTTTTTT
TRBJ1-2	TRBD1	TRBV7-9	.	CASSRPGQGYGYTF	TGTGCCAGCAGTCGTCCGGGACAGGGGTATGGCTACACCTTC
TRBJ2-2	TRBD1	TRBV13	.	CASSPQGVHTGELFF	TGTGCCAGCAGCCCCCAGGGGGTACACACCGGGGAGCTGTTTTTT
TRBJ2-2	.	TRBV9	few	CASSVSSSSATGELFF	TGTGCCAGCAGCGTATCGAGTAGCTCGGCCACCGGGGAGCTGTTTTTT
TRBJ2-2	TRBD1	TRBV29-1	.	CSAEGQVDTGELFF	TGCAGCGCCGAGGGACAGGTTGACACCGGGGAGCTGTTTTTT
TRBJ2-7	.	TRBV28	.	CASSSRTYEQYF	TGTGCCAGCAGCTCCAGGACTTACGAGCAGTACTTC
TRBJ2-1	.	TRBV27	.	CASSSYRSQRGGRGDNEQFF	TGTGCCAGCAGTTCCTATAGGTCCCAGAGGGGAGGTCGAGGGGACAATGAGCAGTTCTTC
TRBJ2-1	.	TRBV20-1	once	CSARVNNEQFF	TGCAGTGCTAGAGTTAACAATGAGCAGTTCTTC
TRBJ2-5	TRBD2	TRBV5-1	.	CASSLGLAGAETQYF	TGCGCCAGCAGCCTCGGACTAGCGGGGGCAGAGACCCAGTACTTC
TRBJ1-3	.	TRBV6-2/TRBV6-3	few	CASSPRPTRGITGNTIYF	TGTGCCAGCAGTCCCCGACCGACGAGAGGTATTACTGGAAACACCATATATTTT
TRBJ1-5	.	TRBV7-8	.	CASSFRGDQPQHF	TGTGCCAGCAGCTTCAGGGGCGATCAGCCCCAGCATTTT